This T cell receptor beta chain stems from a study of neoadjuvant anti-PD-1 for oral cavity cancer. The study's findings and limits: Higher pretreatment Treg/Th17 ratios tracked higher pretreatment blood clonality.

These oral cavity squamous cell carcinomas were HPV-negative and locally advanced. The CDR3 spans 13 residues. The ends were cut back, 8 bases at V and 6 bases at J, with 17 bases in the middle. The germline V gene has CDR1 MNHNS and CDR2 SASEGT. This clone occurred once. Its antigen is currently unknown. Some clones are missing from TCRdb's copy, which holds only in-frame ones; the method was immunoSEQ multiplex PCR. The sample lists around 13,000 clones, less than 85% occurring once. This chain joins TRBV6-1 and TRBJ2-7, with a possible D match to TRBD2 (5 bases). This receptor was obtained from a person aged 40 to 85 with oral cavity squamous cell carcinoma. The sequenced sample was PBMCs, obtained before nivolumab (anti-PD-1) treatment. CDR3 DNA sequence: TGTGCCAGCCGGGGTAGTGCGGCCGGCGAGCAGTACTTC. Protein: CASRGSAAGEQYF.